The 17 T cell receptor beta chains in this list originate from one sample, sequenced in a study of blood T cell repertoires in COVID-19. The method was immunoSEQ multiplex PCR; TCRdb's version includes in-frame clones alone and lacks a portion of them. The sample includes some 130,000 clones, around 80% of them seen just once. The sequencing sample was made of peripheral blood. The receptor source for this set is a man aged 55 to 70 who had recovered from COVID-19.

The V gene is TRBV9, the J gene TRBJ2-2; the match to TRBD2 covers 7 bases. Germline V gene sequence: CDR1 SGDLS, CDR2 YYNGEE. V dropped 0 bases and J dropped 3; count of bases not matched to a gene: 2. This CDR3 has 15 residues. CDR3 in amino acids: CASSVGGGDTGELFF. As DNA, the CDR3 is TGTGCCAGCAGCGTAGGGGGAGGGGACACCGGGGAGCTGTTTTTT. Together with reference TRBV9 and TRBJ2-2, the CDR3 gives the full variable domain: DSGVTQTPKHLITATGQRVTLRCSPRSGDLSVYWYQQSLDQGLQFLIQYYNGEERAKGNILERFSAQQFPDLHSELNLSSLELGDSALYFCASSVGGGDTGELFFGEGSRLTVL.

The J gene is TRBJ2-7, the V gene TRBV10-1; TRBD1 might be the D (5 bases). CDR3 size: 13 residues. V lost 8 bases to trimming and J lost 0 bases, with 11 bases between them. In germline, CDR1 is WNHNN, CDR2 SYGVQD (reference sequence). The CDR3 region has the DNA TGCGCCAGCGTTTCGACAGTCTCCTACGAGCAGTACTTC. This codes for CASVSTVSYEQYF.

There are many counts of this clone. J is TRBJ2-5 and V is TRBV19, with a tentative D call TRBD2 (5 bases). Germline loops: CDR1 LNHDA, CDR2 SQIVND (reference sequence). Between the trimmed V and J ends, which lost 4 bases and 4 bases, there was a span of 13 bases. The CDR3 spans 14 residues. Here the CDR3 reads CASSSGPSVETQYF. The CDR3 DNA reads TGTGCCAGTAGTAGCGGGCCCTCGGTAGAGACCCAGTACTTC.

V and J are TRBV7-2 and TRBJ1-4; possible D gene TRBD1, 6 bases. CDR1 is SGHTA and CDR2 is FQGNSA in the germline V gene. V lost 5 bases, J lost 8 bases, and 15 bases lay in between. The CDR3 contains 14 residues. In nucleotides, the CDR3 is TGTGCCAGCAGCGGGGCAGGGGCGCGGGAAAAACTGTTTTTT. Translation: CASSGAGAREKLFF.

The gene calls are TRBV5-6 and TRBJ2-1; possibly TRBD1 for D (6 bases). Trimming removed 4 bases from V and 3 bases from J, with 14 bases in between. This CDR3 contains 15 residues. Germline lookup yields CDR1 SGHDT and CDR2 YYEEEE. The CDR3 reads CASSVRDTVYNEQFF. In DNA form, the CDR3 reads TGTGCCAGCAGCGTCCGGGACACCGTCTACAATGAGCAGTTCTTC.

This chain joins TRBV20-1 and TRBJ2-1; no clear D gene. Germline values: CDR1 DFQATT, CDR2 SNEGSKA (reference sequence). V was trimmed by 3 bases and J by 9 bases, leaving 6 bases between them. The CDR3 contains 10 residues. The CDR3 reads CSASSLEQFF. In DNA form, the CDR3 reads TGCAGTGCTAGTTCACTTGAGCAGTTCTTC.

The chain employs TRBV7-2 and TRBJ2-7; TRBD1 matches at 9 bases. CDR1 is SGHTA, CDR2 FQGNSA, per germline. The V gene end was trimmed by 5 bases and the J gene end by 3 bases; junction bases not matched to a gene: 8. The CDR3 covers 15 residues. CDR3 in DNA: TGTGCCAGCAGCCTTGGCGGACAGGGGTACTACGAGCAGTACTTC. Residues: CASSLGGQGYYEQYF.

The chain recombines TRBV5-1 with TRBJ2-5; the match to TRBD2 covers 13 bases. Germline loops: CDR1 SGHRS, CDR2 YFSETQ. The CDR3 totals 15 residues. The V segment lost 4 bases and the J segment 3 bases; nucleotides outside the gene matches: 3. CDR3 coding DNA: TGCGCCAGCAGCCACGGGACTAGCGGGGAAGAGACCCAGTACTTC. Protein sequence: CASSHGTSGEETQYF.

This clone was seen only a few times. The chain carries TRBV5-4 and TRBJ2-5; 15 bases match TRBD2. V shed 3 bases, J shed 4 bases, and the junction held 7 bases outside the gene matches. The CDR3 length is 17 residues. Germline V gene sequence: CDR1 SGHNT, CDR2 YYREEE (reference sequence). CDR3 DNA sequence: TGTGCCAGCAGCTCTACTGGGACTAGCGGGAGGCCAGAGACCCAGTACTTC. It encodes CASSSTGTSGRPETQYF.

The genes are TRBV5-6 and TRBJ2-2, with D perhaps TRBD1 (5 bases). From germline, CDR1 is SGHDT and CDR2 YYEEEE. The CDR3 totals 13 residues. The ends were cut back, 5 bases at V and 5 bases at J, with 10 bases in the middle. The CDR3 DNA is TGTGCCAGCAGTCGTGACAGAACCGGGGAGCTGTTTTTT. This gives the protein CASSRDRTGELFF.

This sequence joins TRBV7-9 and TRBJ2-3; D perhaps matches TRBD2 (7 bases). The CDR3 totals 15 residues. Germline V lookup: CDR1 SEHNR, CDR2 FQNEAQ (reference sequence). Trimming left V 1 base short and J 1 base short, with 9 bases between. As DNA, the CDR3 is TGTGCCAGCAGCTTAGTAGGGGGGGGCACAGATACGCAGTATTTT. Its protein product is CASSLVGGGTDTQYF. The whole variable domain, remainder taken from reference TRBV7-9 and TRBJ2-3, is DTGVSQNPRHKITKRGQNVTFRCDPISEHNRLYWYRQTLGQGPEFLTYFQNEAQLEKSRLLSDRFSAERPKGSFSTLEIQRTEQGDSAMYLCASSLVGGGTDTQYFGPGTRLTVL.

V and J are TRBV19 and TRBJ2-1; maybe TRBD1 (6 bases). V was clipped by 9 bases and J by 10 bases, with 10 bases between them. Germline V gives CDR1 LNHDA, CDR2 SQIVND (reference sequence). The CDR3 is made up of 10 amino acids. This chain's CDR3 is CASRGDEQFF. The CDR3 DNA sequence: TGTGCCAGCAGGGGCGACGAGCAGTTCTTC.

The chain recombines TRBV6-6 with TRBJ1-5; 7 nucleotides line up with TRBD1. Germline V lookup: CDR1 MNHNY, CDR2 SVGAGI (reference sequence). The trim removed 7 bases at V and 6 bases at J, leaving 15 bases unmatched. The CDR3 runs to 16 residues. The DNA for the CDR3 is TGTGCCAGCAACCCTCCGACAGGGCGAGACCTTCAGCCCCAGCATTTT. Protein: CASNPPTGRDLQPQHF.

The chain carries TRBV11-2 and TRBJ2-7, with TRBD1 matching over 12 bases. Germline CDR1 SGHAT, CDR2 FQNNGV. There are 15 residues in the CDR3. V gave up 7 bases and J gave up 0 bases; unmatched junction bases: 4. CDR3 residues: CASNRDRGLSYEQYF. The CDR3 nucleotides are TGTGCCAGCAACCGGGACAGGGGGCTCTCCTACGAGCAGTACTTC. The whole variable domain, filled in from reference TRBV11-2 and TRBJ2-7, reads EAGVAQSPRYKIIEKRQSVAFWCNPISGHATLYWYQQILGQGPKLLIQFQNNGVVDDSQLPKDRFSAERLKGVDSTLKIQPAKLEDSAVYLCASNRDRGLSYEQYFGPGTRLTVT.

This sequence joins TRBV7-6 and TRBJ1-2; D is perhaps TRBD1 (5 bases). From germline, CDR1 is SGHVS and CDR2 FNYEAQ. The CDR3 is 15 amino acids. V shed 5 bases and J shed 4 bases, with 17 bases lying between them. The CDR3 nucleotides are TGTGCCAGCAGCGAATTCCCTGTAGGGGTCTATGGCTACACCTTC. Its translation: CASSEFPVGVYGYTF.

The rearrangement links TRBV28 to TRBJ2-7; 10 bases map to TRBD1. The CDR3 is 14 residues long. Trimming took 5 bases from V and 5 from J; bases not matched to a gene: 6. CDR1 and CDR2 (germline): MDHEN, SYDVKM. Here the CDR3 reads CASSGQGEEDEQYF. The DNA for the CDR3 is TGTGCCAGCAGTGGACAGGGGGAAGAGGACGAGCAGTACTTC.

This clone was observed a handful of times. V is TRBV30 and J is TRBJ1-6; 7 bases match TRBD1. The V and J ends lost 0 bases and 7 bases, in that order; junction bases with no gene match: 9. CDR1 GTSNPN and CDR2 SVGIG come from the germline V gene (reference sequence). There are 16 residues in the CDR3. The CDR3 here is CAWSVTRGTDNSPLHF. CDR3 in DNA: TGTGCCTGGAGTGTAACTCGCGGGACAGACAATTCACCCCTCCACTTT.